Below, 8 T cell receptor beta chains from the same sample are listed, as sequenced in a study of T-cell reconstitution after alpha-beta-depleted transplantation in children. Unique molecular identifiers tagged the TCRbeta library. From the PCR reads, TCRdb called clonotypes with MiXCR, one entry per CDR3 protein. The table includes 750,000 to 950,000 distinct CDR3 sequences, approximately 15% detected once. The material was PBMCs, mostly from graft donor cells, obtained 360 days after TCRalphabeta/CD19-depleted stem cell transplant. The receptor set was obtained from a male patient between 5 and 17 years old who had a stem cell transplant for acute lymphoblastic leukemia, so the T cells may come from the graft donor.

This clonotype showed up just a few times. This chain connects TRBV7-2 to TRBJ2-3; no reliable D call. CDR3 length equals 14 residues. The germline V gene encodes CDR1 SGHTA and CDR2 FQGNSA. V was clipped by 2 bases and J by 1 base, with 7 bases between them. For the CDR3, the DNA is TGTGCCAGCAGCTTACTGATTCGCACAGATACGCAGTATTTT. It codes for CASSLLIRTDTQYF. Using reference TRBV7-2 and TRBJ2-3 for the parts outside the CDR3, the full variable domain is GAGVSQSPSNKVTEKGKDVELRCDPISGHTALYWYRQSLGQGLEFLIYFQGNSAPDKSGLPSDRFSAERTGGSVSTLTIQRTQQEDSAVYLCASSLLIRTDTQYFGPGTRLTVL.

J is TRBJ2-5 and V is TRBV4-1, with D tentatively TRBD1 or TRBD2 (6 bases each). Germline V gives CDR1 MGHRA, CDR2 YSYEKL. The CDR3 is made up of 18 amino acids. V shed 0 bases and J shed 5 bases, with 22 bases lying between them. CDR3 sequence (DNA): TGCGCCAGCAGCCAAGAAACGGGGCCAAGGGGGGTCGAGGAGACCCAGTACTTC. Translated, it gives CASSQETGPRGVEETQYF.

The chain joins TRBV20-1 to TRBJ2-1; D is unresolved. The germline V gene has CDR1 DFQATT and CDR2 SNEGSKA (reference sequence). This CDR3 spans 13 amino acids. The V end was cut by 6 bases, the J end by 5 bases, with 14 bases between. CDR3 nucleotides: TGCAGTGCGCTCCGGCACTTAAACAATGAGCAGTTCTTC. Translating it yields CSALRHLNNEQFF.

This clonotype was seen a handful of times. The chain recombines TRBV3-1 with TRBJ1-1; D gene uncertain. Germline CDR1 reads LGHDT; CDR2 reads YNNKEL (reference sequence). Trimming took off 2 bases at V and 8 bases at J, with 21 bases between the two ends. CDR3 length: 16 residues. The CDR3 region is CASSQRISGPGEEAFF. The CDR3 DNA is TGTGCCAGCAGCCAACGTATCTCGGGCCCCGGCGAAGAAGCTTTCTTT.

This chain joins TRBV27 and TRBJ1-1, with a possible D match to TRBD1 (5 bases). Trimming pared 8 bases from V and 1 base from J, leaving 11 bases between. This CDR3 is 13 amino acids long. The V gene's germline CDR1 is MNHEY and CDR2 SMNVEV (reference sequence). The CDR3 sequence is CASVPGRNTEAFF. For the CDR3, the DNA is TGTGCCAGCGTTCCGGGACGGAACACTGAAGCTTTCTTT.

The rearrangement uses TRBV3-1 and TRBJ1-4; D unclear. V was trimmed by 4 bases and J by 0 bases, leaving 12 bases between them. This CDR3 comprises 16 residues. Germline assignment: CDR1 LGHDT and CDR2 YNNKEL (reference sequence). CDR3 region: CASSLLGLATNEKLFF. CDR3 DNA sequence: TGTGCCAGCAGCCTCCTAGGCCTTGCAACTAATGAAAAACTGTTTTTT.

The chain carries TRBV12-3 or TRBV12-4 and TRBJ2-1; D is unresolved. V dropped 1 base and J dropped 15 bases, with 10 bases sitting between them. The CDR3 consists of 11 residues. The DNA of the CDR3 is TGTGCCAGCAGTTTAGGTGGGGAAAGGTTCTTC. It yields the protein CASSLGGERFF.

This clonotype appeared a few times. This chain links TRBV20-1 with TRBJ2-1; D unresolved. Germline CDR1 is DFQATT and CDR2 is SNEGSKA (reference sequence). This CDR3 is 16 amino acids long. V lost 4 bases, J lost 0 bases, and 16 bases lay in between. In DNA, the CDR3 is TGCAGTGCTATAGGGCGAATCTTAGACTCCTACAATGAGCAGTTCTTC. Translated, it gives CSAIGRILDSYNEQFF.